Sequencing of this T cell receptor beta chain was carried out in a study of T cell responses to AZD1222 COVID-19 vaccine. General observations from the study: Baseline testing showed seropositivity in only 6 or 7 AZD1222 recipients. A mostly white British donor set with more females was recruited, and clonal diversity was possibly underestimated. Repertoire sampling occurred only after the peak T cell response.

Remarks on this clone: Its antigen remains unidentified.

Here immunoSEQ multiplex PCR was the method, and the copy in TCRdb shows in-frame clones only, minus some. The table shows 70,000 to 90,000 clones, with about 78% occurring only once. Germline V gene sequence: CDR1 SQVTM, CDR2 ANQGSEA. The CDR3 has 11 amino acids. The V and J ends lost 7 bases and 5 bases, in that order; junction bases with no gene match: 4. The sequence derives from an adult in good health. This rearrangement joins TRBV29-1 to TRBJ2-5; TRBD2 matches 7 bases. Sequencing was performed on peripheral blood, taken on day 0 of AZD1222 vaccination. CDR3 coding DNA: TGCAGCGGGGGTAGCGGGGAGACCCAGTACTTC. Protein sequence: CSGGSGETQYF.